These 10 T cell receptor beta chains originate from one sample sequenced in a study of cytomegalovirus exposure and HLA in healthy donors. The PCR contained 60 Vbeta and 13 Jbeta primers. Measured with immunoSEQ multiplex PCR; TCRdb has only the in-frame clones, and not every one. Among around 170,000 clones listed, 77% were seen once. The material sequenced was PBMCs. The origin of the receptors is a man between 18 and 29 years old in good health and CMV-seronegative.

Regarding this clone: The same CDR3 can be traced to other DNA sequences in this sample. J is TRBJ2-2 and V is TRBV9; TRBD1 matches at 7 bases. Germline CDR1 reads SGDLS; CDR2 reads YYNGEE. This CDR3 spans 15 amino acids. The V and J ends lost 0 bases and 5 bases, in that order; junction bases with no gene match: 4. The CDR3 region is CASSVGGGRTGELFF. DNA of the CDR3: TGTGCCAGCAGCGTAGGAGGGGGCAGGACCGGGGAGCTGTTTTTT.

This rearrangement joins TRBV5-5 to TRBJ2-7; D unclear. Germline values: CDR1 SGHKS, CDR2 YYEKEE (reference sequence). The CDR3 consists of 14 residues. V was clipped by 4 bases and J by 3 bases, with 14 bases between them. The CDR3 coding sequence is TGTGCCAGCAGCACTCCGGTGCGCAACTACGAGCAGTACTTC. Its translation: CASSTPVRNYEQYF.

V is TRBV10-3 and J is TRBJ2-1; the match to TRBD2 covers 12 bases. Germline V gene lookup returns CDR1 ENHRY and CDR2 SYGVKD. V was pared by 3 bases and J by 1 base, with 10 bases of the junction left unmatched. The CDR3 is 19 residues long. The CDR3 DNA reads as TGTGCCATCAGTGACTCCCGCCGACTAGCGGGAGCGTCCTACAATGAGCAGTTCTTC. Protein: CAISDSRRLAGASYNEQFF.

The rearrangement joins TRBV29-1 to TRBJ1-2; TRBD1 is a possible D gene (5 bases). Germline V gives CDR1 SQVTM, CDR2 ANQGSEA. CDR3 length: 12 residues. V was pared by 2 bases and J by 5 bases, with 9 bases between. The CDR3 sequence: CSVERGPYGYTF. CDR3 DNA: TGCAGCGTTGAAAGGGGCCCGTATGGCTACACCTTC.

This clone was observed a handful of times. The chain uses TRBV2 and TRBJ2-1; D possibly corresponds to TRBD2 (6 bases). Germline CDR1 SNHLY, CDR2 FYNNEI. The CDR3 is made up of 15 amino acids. Trimming took off 3 bases at V and 7 bases at J, with 16 bases between the two ends. Here the CDR3 reads CASSERGITTNEQFF. The CDR3 coding sequence is TGTGCCAGCAGTGAGCGCGGGATAACTACAAATGAGCAGTTCTTC. The full variable domain, completed using reference TRBV2 and TRBJ2-1, is EPEVTQTPSHQVTQMGQEVILRCVPISNHLYFYWYRQILGQKVEFLVSFYNNEISEKSEIFDDQFSVERPDGSNFTLKIRSTKLEDSAMYFCASSERGITTNEQFFGPGTRLTVL.

This chain links TRBV28 with TRBJ2-5; TRBD1 matches 9 bases. The CDR3 spans 14 residues. Trimming at V came to 7 bases and at J to 5 bases, leaving 8 bases not matched to a gene. Germline V lookup: CDR1 MDHEN, CDR2 SYDVKM. CDR3 bases: TGTGCCAGCATGCGGGACAGGGTTATGGAGACCCAGTACTTC. It translates to CASMRDRVMETQYF.

The rearrangement joins TRBV7-6 to TRBJ2-1, with a possible D match to TRBD2 (6 bases). This CDR3 comprises 12 residues. Per the germline V gene, CDR1 is SGHVS and CDR2 is FNYEAQ. The germline V and J ends were trimmed by 8 bases and 4 bases, with 9 bases remaining between them. The CDR3 DNA reads TGTGCCAGCGCGGGGTGGTACAATGAGCAGTTCTTC. Its translation is CASAGWYNEQFF.

The rearrangement links TRBV7-2 to TRBJ1-4; D is unclear. Germline CDR1 is SGHTA and CDR2 is FQGNSA. Trimming stripped 2 bases from V and 3 bases from J, with 7 bases between. This CDR3 is 14 amino acids long. CDR3 in DNA: TGTGCCAGCAGCTTAACCGGGGCTAATGAAAAACTGTTTTTT. Translated, it gives CASSLTGANEKLFF. Based on the CDR3 plus reference TRBV7-2 and TRBJ1-4, the full variable domain is GAGVSQSPSNKVTEKGKDVELRCDPISGHTALYWYRQSLGQGLEFLIYFQGNSAPDKSGLPSDRFSAERTGGSVSTLTIQRTQQEDSAVYLCASSLTGANEKLFFGSGTQLSVL.

CDR3 sequence: CAWSFRGNEQFF. CDR3 bases: TGTGCCTGGAGTTTTAGGGGCAATGAGCAGTTCTTC. The rearrangement uses TRBV30 and TRBJ2-1; a possible D gene is TRBD1 (5 bases). Per germline, CDR1 GTSNPN and CDR2 SVGIG (reference sequence). Trimming pared 2 bases from V and 6 bases from J, leaving 8 bases between. The CDR3 contains 12 residues.

This clone was seen more than once but under ten times. The CDR3 bases are TGTGCCAGCAGCGCGGGACAGGGGGTAAATTCACCCCTCCACTTT. Residues: CASSAGQGVNSPLHF. This chain joins TRBV7-2 and TRBJ1-6; the match to TRBD1 covers 11 bases. The V gene's germline CDR1 is SGHTA and CDR2 FQGNSA. CDR3 size: 15 residues. The ends lost 5 bases at V and 7 bases at J; junction bases unmatched: 4.